This T cell receptor beta chain was recorded in a study of cytomegalovirus exposure and HLA in healthy donors. Study observations and caveats: An analysis was carried out later, and it reportedly showed fewer N-insertions in an Asian-associated ancestry cluster than the 666-donor mean. Analysis was performed later, and it showed HLA-associated TCR beta chains to be more clonally expanded than equally common others. Immune exposure was documented only through CMV serostatus.

This CDR3 region has 15 residues. CDR1 and CDR2 (germline): SGHTA, FQGNSA. After removal of 3 bases from V and 7 bases from J, the junction contained 5 bases not matched to a gene. PCR was performed using 60 Vbeta and 13 Jbeta primers. Sequenced by immunoSEQ multiplex PCR; TCRdb stores in-frame clones only, minus some. Its table lists about 50,000 clones. Concerning this clone: The antigen remains undetermined.

This TCR derives from a woman aged 18 to 35 in good health and CMV-seronegative. The rearrangement uses TRBV7-2 and TRBJ1-5, with 11 bases fitting TRBD1. The specimen sequenced was PBMCs. In DNA form, the CDR3 reads TGTGCCAGCAGCTTGGACAGGGGGCTCGGACAGCCCCAGCATTTT. This codes for CASSLDRGLGQPQHF.